Given below is one T cell receptor beta chain in context. This clonotype was counted at least ten times. Its binding antigen is unknown. There are no base qualities to consult, and no much larger clone falls within one base. Systemically healthy Caucasian individuals from Russia, some 38 in total and aged roughly 6 to 100 years, were included as donors. Each donor gave ten milliliters of peripheral blood, collected into EDTA-treated Vacutainer tubes. PBMCs were isolated by Ficoll-Paque density-gradient centrifugation, with at least 7 million obtained per sample. Trizol reagent was used to extract total RNA from the PBMCs, yielding at least 5.5 micrograms per sample. For every donor, flow cytometry on a PBMC aliquot measured the percentage of naive CD45RAhigh/CD27high T cells. At the junction V is shortened by 2 bases and J by 1 base, with 5 bases in between. CDR1 is given as MRHNA and CDR2 as SNTAGT, both from the germline V gene. The CDR3 runs 13 residues from the cysteine to the phenylalanine. Just CDR3 DNA is preserved here, 39 bases in frame from base 1.

These data originate in a study of blood T cells in healthy people across ages (dated by TCRdb to 2013 to 2016). About the full investigation: In model experiments, template switching captured about one uniquely barcoded TCR beta cDNA molecule for every two T cells. The donors were split into four age groups: young (average 16 years), middle-aged (about 40), aged (more than 55) and long-lived (approximately 80). Using the same blood draw, the study looked at two additional independent replicas of 1 million unique cDNA reads for two donors, one aged 18 to 30 and the other aged 80 or older. To avoid experimental bias, donors of different ages were distributed randomly across sequencing lanes. Age-related changes in TCR beta repertoire diversity were measured in the study by deep sequencing normalized with unique cDNA molecular identifiers.

Preparation of the library involved 5' RACE. The second PCR ran for roughly 7 to 12 cycles and used a J-beta primer mix along with a sample-barcoded 5' primer. A unique molecular identifier was introduced onto each TCR beta cDNA molecule by a template-switch 5' adaptor carrying 12 random nucleotides. Each sample yielded at least 3 million CDR3-containing paired-end reads. First-strand cDNA was synthesized from all RNA with the Mint cDNA synthesis kit, primed by a TRBC-specific oligonucleotide. Following uracil-DNA glycosylase treatment, a first 18-cycle PCR with universal primers M1SS and BC2_uni_R was performed on all cDNA. Turning to the authors' computational methods: Normalization of each sample was performed by random selection of 1 million high-quality reads, each carrying a distinct molecular identifier. Instead of being binned into consensus sequences, reads that shared molecular identifiers were thrown out. MiTCR, with a Q25 quality threshold and the strictest error-elimination algorithm, was used for CDR3 identification, clonotype clustering and error correction. A nonparametric unseen species model with Euler transformation was used to estimate a lower bound on total TCR beta diversity. The public reads were quality trimmed at Q25 with fastp and then assembled into clones with MiXCR by TCRdb, keeping productive beta chains. Merged by CDR3 protein, the rows form single entries marked with the most common genes and DNA. The V and J calls were determined by TCRdb, not by the authors. In all, the sample holds 1.5 million to 2 million distinct CDR3 sequences, and about 39% of those were seen once. 20% to 25% of the sample is taken by the ten largest.

The study at large found these results: Because the CMV infection status of the donors was unknown, age-related changes in expanded clonotypes may potentially have been confounded. Bulk unsorted PBMC profiling prevented conclusive comparison of naive and antigen-experienced compartments. Estimates of total diversity from one million sequenced T cells were regarded as lower bounds and underestimates. Observed TCR beta diversity per million T cells fell roughly linearly with age, and a significant reduction was already apparent by age roughly 40. Compared with the aged group, more naive CD4+ T cells, fewer expanded clones and increased TCR diversity were shown by the long-lived group, suggesting age selection. There was a strong correlation between observed TCR beta diversity and the percentage of naive T cells measured by flow cytometry.

The chain uses TRBV6-4 and TRBJ1-1; no confident D gene assignment can be made. The sequenced material came from blood. The TCR comes from a human donor in good health. The nucleotide sequence reads TGTGCCAGCAGTGACGGGGAGAACACTGAAGCTTTCTTT. It codes for CASSDGENTEAFF.